A single sample gave rise to the 28 T cell receptor beta chains below, sequenced in a study of T cells in Graves' hyperthyroidism and ophthalmopathy. The TCR beta CDR3 regions underwent amplification using RNA transcripts as the source. First-round RT-PCR of the TCR CDR3 relied on the HTBI primer set. One entry per CDR3 protein results from TCRdb running MiXCR on the multiplex PCR reads. This sample has approximately 520,000 distinct CDR3 sequences; about 20% occur once, and the top ten carry less than 30%. The sequenced sample was blood. The source is a man aged 18-30 years with Graves' hyperthyroidism.

This clonotype was counted ten times or more. The chain is built from TRBV15 and TRBJ2-5, with a possible D match to TRBD1 (6 bases). CDR1 is LNHNV and CDR2 is YYDKDF in the germline V gene (reference sequence). The CDR3 has 14 residues. Trimming cost V 5 bases and J 5 bases, with 15 bases left between them. CDR3 loop: CATSRKGVAETQYF. The CDR3 DNA reads as TGTGCCACCAGCCGTAAGGGGGTTGCGGAGACCCAGTACTTC.

In this sample, this clonotype turned up once. The chain combines TRBV28 with TRBJ2-5; no reliable D call. V was shortened by 6 bases and J by 9 bases, with 14 bases between the two germline ends. In germline, CDR1 is MDHEN, CDR2 SYDVKM. CDR3 length: 12 amino acids. The CDR3 sequence is CASSLGWGSQYF. CDR3 nucleotide sequence: TGTGCCAGCAGCCTGGGTTGGGGATCCCAGTACTTC.

This clonotype was seen a few times. V usage is TRBV4-1 and J usage is TRBJ2-7; D call uncertain. The CDR3 totals 15 residues. The ends were cut back, 1 base at V and 1 base at J, with 11 bases in the middle. Germline V lookup: CDR1 MGHRA, CDR2 YSYEKL. The CDR3 DNA follows: TGCGCCAGCAGCCAAGGTTTGTTAGGTTCCTACGAGCAGTACTTC. Translating gives CASSQGLLGSYEQYF.

This chain's CDR3 is CASGETGIYEQYF. The CDR3, as DNA: TGTGCCAGCGGGGAGACTGGAATCTACGAGCAGTACTTC. The V and J genes are TRBV6-2 or TRBV6-3 and TRBJ2-7; D might be TRBD2 (5 bases). Germline V gives CDR1 MNHEY, CDR2 SVGEGT. This CDR3 is 13 amino acids long. The V gene lost 8 bases and the J gene lost 3 bases, with 14 bases spanning the gap.

In its sample, this clonotype was seen many times. The chain carries TRBV30 and TRBJ1-1; the D gene is possibly TRBD1 (5 bases). V was pared by 4 bases and J by 4 bases, with 19 bases between. Germline V gene lookup returns CDR1 GTSNPN and CDR2 SVGIG (reference sequence). The CDR3 is 15 residues long. DNA of the CDR3: TGTGCCTGGACTTTGCGGCGCAGGGACTTCACTGAAGCTTTCTTT. Amino acids: CAWTLRRRDFTEAFF.

This clonotype was seen a handful of times. CDR3 sequence: CASSLVRGQLRELFF. In DNA form, the CDR3 reads TGTGCCAGCAGCTTGGTCAGGGGGCAGTTGAGGGAGCTGTTTTTT. This rearrangement joins TRBV11-2 to TRBJ2-2, with 8 bases fitting TRBD1. CDR1 is SGHAT, CDR2 FQNNGV, per germline. The junction had 9 bases not matched to a gene; V was cut back by 3 bases and J by 9 bases. This CDR3 region has 15 residues.

The rearrangement uses TRBV7-6 and TRBJ1-1; D might be TRBD1 (5 bases). V was pared by 5 bases and J by 5 bases, with 12 bases between. This CDR3 is 13 amino acids long. The V gene's germline CDR1 is SGHVS and CDR2 FNYEAQ. This CDR3 is CASSPNQGTEAFF. For the CDR3, the DNA is TGTGCCAGCAGCCCCAATCAGGGTACTGAAGCTTTCTTT.

This clonotype was seen many times. V and J are TRBV28 and TRBJ2-7; TRBD1 might be the D (8 bases). The CDR3 runs 15 residues. V shed 4 bases and J shed 6 bases, with 19 bases lying between them. Germline V gives CDR1 MDHEN, CDR2 SYDVKM. CDR3 sequence (DNA): TGTGCCAGCAGTTACCCGGCGGACAGGGAGGGCGAGCAGTACTTC. Amino acid sequence: CASSYPADREGEQYF.

Comment on this clonotype: This sequence may be a read error, since a much larger clone differs from it by one base. The chain uses TRBV10-3 and TRBJ1-1, with 8 bases aligning to TRBD1. Germline-derived CDR1 and CDR2 are ENHRY and SYGVKD. The CDR3 has 13 residues. J gave up 0 bases and V 7 bases, and 1 base lay outside the gene matches. The DNA of the CDR3 is TGTGCCATCACGGACAGGGTGAACACTGAAGCTTTCTTT. Translation gives CAITDRVNTEAFF.

This clonotype has a count of ten or more. This rearrangement joins TRBV20-1 to TRBJ2-5; no clear D gene. Trimming removed 2 bases from V and 4 bases from J, with 14 bases in between. The CDR3 extends over 14 amino acids. CDR1 and CDR2 (germline): DFQATT, SNEGSKA (reference sequence). The chain's CDR3 is CSARRVAGGETQYF. The CDR3 nucleotides are TGCAGTGCTAGAAGGGTGGCTGGCGGAGAGACCCAGTACTTC.

This clonotype was counted between two and nine times. V is TRBV11-2 and J is TRBJ1-6; D not certain. The CDR3 spans 15 residues. Trimming left V 3 bases short and J 3 bases short, with 9 bases between. Germline V lookup: CDR1 SGHAT, CDR2 FQNNGV. The CDR3 loop is CASSLSPNYNSPLHF. The CDR3 coding sequence is TGTGCCAGCAGCTTGAGCCCAAACTATAATTCACCCCTCCACTTT.

This clonotype was picked up many times. The rearrangement links TRBV12-3 or TRBV12-4 to TRBJ2-4; either TRBD1 or TRBD2 may fit D (7 bases each). Trimming removed 3 bases from V and 9 bases from J, with 15 bases in between. CDR3 length: 14 residues. Written as DNA, the CDR3 is TGTGCCAGCAGTTTCGGACCCAGGGGGGGCATTCAGTACTTC. The encoded protein is CASSFGPRGGIQYF.

This clonotype has at least ten counts. J is TRBJ2-7 and V is TRBV5-1, with D maybe TRBD1 (6 bases). The length of the CDR3 is 15 residues. In germline, CDR1 is SGHRS, CDR2 YFSETQ. Trimming pared 0 bases from V and 2 bases from J, leaving 12 bases between. CDR3 in DNA: TGCGCCAGCAGCTTGGATCGGGACATAGCCTACGAGCAGTACTTC. Translation: CASSLDRDIAYEQYF.

Many counts were recorded for this clonotype. V and J are TRBV4-1 and TRBJ1-2, with unresolved D. V lost 4 bases and J 8 bases, leaving 14 bases between the germline ends. The germline gives CDR1 MGHRA, CDR2 YSYEKL. The length of the CDR3 is 13 residues. Here the CDR3 DNA reads TGCGCCAGCAGCCTTCCAAGTCGCTACGGCTACACCTTC. It encodes CASSLPSRYGYTF.

This chain links TRBV29-1 with TRBJ1-1; D remains unclear. CDR3 length: 13 amino acids. Germline V CDR1 and CDR2: SQVTM, ANQGSEA. Trimming stripped 4 bases from V and 0 bases from J, with 9 bases between. CDR3 residues: CSVASRLNTEAFF. DNA of the CDR3: TGCAGCGTTGCATCGAGATTGAACACTGAAGCTTTCTTT.

In this sample, this clonotype turned up many times. The genes are TRBV11-1 and TRBJ1-2, with D maybe TRBD1 (6 bases). The CDR3 sequence is 16 residues long. Deletions cut 5 bases from V and 4 bases from J, with 20 bases between. Looked up from germline, CDR1 is SGHAT and CDR2 is FQDESV (reference sequence). CDR3 residues: CASSRDTPPRIYGYTF. CDR3 nucleotides: TGTGCCAGCAGCCGGGACACCCCCCCGAGGATCTATGGCTACACCTTC.

The chain recombines TRBV6-1 with TRBJ2-5; possibly TRBD2 for D (6 bases). Trimming stripped 6 bases from V and 6 bases from J, with 17 bases between. The CDR3 is made up of 14 amino acids. Germline CDR1 and CDR2: MNHNS and SASEGT. The CDR3 sequence: CASRPGGGRKTQYF. The DNA of the CDR3 is TGTGCCAGCAGGCCCGGAGGAGGGAGGAAGACCCAGTACTTC.

This chain connects TRBV5-1 to TRBJ2-7; D is uncertain. Trimming left V 4 bases short and J 7 bases short, with 15 bases between. Germline assignment: CDR1 SGHRS and CDR2 YFSETQ. There are 13 residues in the CDR3. CDR3 sequence (DNA): TGCGCCAGCAGCAAAGAGCCTTCGCGGGAGCAGTACTTC. This translates into CASSKEPSREQYF.

This sequence joins TRBV11-3 and TRBJ2-2, with 7 positions matching TRBD2. CDR1 and CDR2 from the germline V gene are SGHNT and YENEEA. The CDR3 is 14 amino acids. V was clipped by 3 bases and J by 6 bases; unmatched bases: 4. The CDR3 nucleotides are TGTGCCAGCAGCTTCCAGGGACTACCCGGGGAGCTGTTTTTT. Translated, it gives CASSFQGLPGELFF.

This clonotype was seen many times. CDR3 sequence (DNA): TGTGCCAGCAGTTCCCAGGTGAAGGGCACCGGGGAGCTGTTTTTT. Protein sequence: CASSSQVKGTGELFF. The chain uses TRBV6-5 and TRBJ2-2, with D unclear. Germline lookup yields CDR1 MNHEY and CDR2 SVGAGI. CDR3 size: 15 residues. V lost 4 bases and J lost 4, with 13 bases in between.

This clonotype was counted many times. The rearrangement links TRBV19 to TRBJ2-2; D is ambiguous. Germline assignment: CDR1 LNHDA and CDR2 SQIVND (reference sequence). This CDR3 spans 15 amino acids. V lost 5 bases and J lost 7, with 17 bases in between. This chain's CDR3 is CASSPFWDADGELFF. In DNA form, the CDR3 reads TGTGCCAGTAGTCCGTTCTGGGATGCAGACGGGGAGCTGTTTTTT. Looking up the rest from reference TRBV19 and TRBJ2-2 gives the full variable domain: DGGITQSPKYLFRKEGQNVTLSCEQNLNHDAMYWYRQDPGQGLRLIYYSQIVNDFQKGDIAEGYSVSREKKESFPLTVTSAQKNPTAFYLCASSPFWDADGELFFGEGSRLTVL.

This sequence joins TRBV29-1 and TRBJ1-1, with 8 bases fitting TRBD1. The CDR3 contains 13 residues. The germline V gene encodes CDR1 SQVTM and CDR2 ANQGSEA. V lost 4 bases and J lost 3; bases outside the gene matches: 4. The CDR3 protein is CSVGHRGDTEAFF. The CDR3 DNA reads as TGCAGCGTTGGTCACAGGGGGGACACTGAAGCTTTCTTT. Combining the CDR3 with reference TRBV29-1 and TRBJ1-1 gives the whole variable domain SAVISQKPSRDICQRGTSLTIQCQVDSQVTMMFWYRQQPGQSLTLIATANQGSEATYESGFVIDKFPISRPNLTFSTLTVSNMSPEDSSIYLCSVGHRGDTEAFFGQGTRLTVV.

In its sample, this clonotype was seen many times. The chain couples TRBV20-1 to TRBJ1-2, with 7 bases lining up with TRBD1. The germline V gene has CDR1 DFQATT and CDR2 SNEGSKA (reference sequence). The CDR3 is 12 residues long. The CDR3 coding sequence is TGCAGACTCCCAGGGGGTGGGGGTGGCTACACCTTC. This sequence encodes CRLPGGGGGYTF.

The chain has TRBV12-5 and TRBJ1-2, with 7 bases identical to TRBD1. J lost 0 bases, V lost 0 bases, and 13 bases had no gene match. The germline V gene has CDR1 LGHNT and CDR2 FRNRAP. This CDR3 has 19 residues. Written as DNA, the CDR3 is TGTGCTAGTGGTTTGGTACGCTGGGACAGTCTAGCCCCTAACTATGGCTACACCTTC. Protein product: CASGLVRWDSLAPNYGYTF.

Only a few counts were recorded for this clonotype. The chain combines TRBV6-1 with TRBJ2-5; no definite D call. V was pared by 7 bases and J by 5 bases, with 17 bases between. This CDR3 is 14 amino acids long. Germline V gene lookup returns CDR1 MNHNS and CDR2 SASEGT. The CDR3, as DNA: TGTGCCAGCAACCCCTTATGGCTATCGGAGACCCAGTACTTC. Protein sequence: CASNPLWLSETQYF.

This clonotype was seen ten or more times. This chain joins TRBV30 and TRBJ2-7, with D maybe TRBD2 (5 bases). This CDR3 comprises 12 residues. Trimming pared 2 bases from V and 2 bases from J, leaving 7 bases between. Germline V gene data show CDR1 as GTSNPN and CDR2 as SVGIG (reference sequence). Here the CDR3 reads CAWSSGTYEQYF. The CDR3 nucleotides are TGTGCCTGGAGTTCCGGGACCTACGAGCAGTACTTC.

Many counts were recorded for this clonotype. This chain joins TRBV20-1 and TRBJ2-7; 11 positions agree with TRBD2. CDR3 length equals 14 residues. Germline loops: CDR1 DFQATT, CDR2 SNEGSKA (reference sequence). J was trimmed by 4 bases and V by 0 bases; bases with no gene match: 2. The CDR3 protein is CSARERTSGYEQYF. The CDR3 nucleotides read TGCAGTGCTAGAGAGAGGACTAGCGGGTACGAGCAGTACTTC.

The CDR3 loop reads CASSQGTSQPQHF. For the CDR3, the DNA is TGTGCCAGCAGCCAAGGTACTAGTCAGCCCCAGCATTTT. The chain has TRBV7-9 and TRBJ1-5, with unresolved D. Germline CDR1 reads SEHNR; CDR2 reads FQNEAQ (reference sequence). Trimming took 5 bases from V and 6 from J, leaving 11 bases between them. The CDR3 contains 13 residues.